Following are 27 T cell receptor beta chains from one sample sequenced in a study of radiotherapy plus CTLA-4 blockade in lung cancer. The table came from immunoSEQ multiplex PCR; TCRdb's copy has only in-frame clones and leaves some out. The sample contains fewer than 150,000 clones, about four fifths of which appear only once. The sample was peripheral blood, taken from a patient treated with radiotherapy plus ipilimumab. These receptors came from a human donor with non-small cell lung cancer who had a partial response to radiotherapy plus ipilimumab.

This sequence joins TRBV6-6 and TRBJ1-4, with D possibly matching TRBD1 (6 bases). The CDR3 is 14 residues long. CDR1 is MNHNY and CDR2 is SVGAGI in the germline V gene (reference sequence). Trimming pared 4 bases from V and 8 bases from J, leaving 14 bases between. The CDR3 DNA reads as TGTGCCAGCAGTTTACCAGGGGCTGCGGAAAAACTGTTTTTT. Protein sequence: CASSLPGAAEKLFF.

The chain carries TRBV6-5 and TRBJ1-3, with a tentative D call TRBD1 (5 bases). Deletions cut 10 bases from V and 0 bases from J, with 13 bases between. The CDR3 has 14 amino acids. CDR1 MNHEY and CDR2 SVGAGI come from the germline V gene. The CDR3 loop reads CATRGWSSGNTIYF. For the CDR3, the DNA is TGTGCCACCCGGGGGTGGTCCTCTGGAAACACCATATATTTT.

This clone was recorded a few times. Other nucleotide sequences in the sample specify the same CDR3. The chain is built from TRBV30 and TRBJ1-2; 8 positions match TRBD1. Unmatched junction bases numbered 6, after V lost 2 bases and J lost 7 bases. The CDR3 is 13 residues long. Per the germline V gene, CDR1 is GTSNPN and CDR2 is SVGIG (reference sequence). CDR3 protein: CAWSRDRPRGYTF. For the CDR3, the DNA is TGTGCCTGGAGTCGGGACAGGCCCCGTGGCTACACCTTC.

V usage is TRBV4-3 and J usage is TRBJ2-1, with 8 bases aligning to TRBD2. Germline CDR1 reads LGHNA; CDR2 reads YSLEER. There are 18 residues in the CDR3. The V gene end was trimmed by 0 bases and the J gene end by 2 bases; junction bases not matched to a gene: 9. The CDR3 here is CASSQEPAGEVTYNEQFF. CDR3 DNA sequence: TGCGCCAGCAGCCAAGAACCAGCGGGAGAGGTAACCTACAATGAGCAGTTCTTC.

The chain carries TRBV6-1 and TRBJ2-2; possibly TRBD1 for D (5 bases). CDR3 size: 18 residues. In germline, CDR1 is MNHNS, CDR2 SASEGT. V shed 5 bases and J shed 0 bases, with 19 bases lying between them. The CDR3 is CASSKVPPLDTNTGELFF. CDR3 nucleotide sequence: TGTGCCAGCAGTAAAGTCCCCCCGTTGGACACGAACACCGGGGAGCTGTTTTTT.

This clone was recorded only once. The chain is built from TRBV5-1 and TRBJ1-3; no clear D gene. The CDR3 runs to 16 residues. With 0 bases removed from V and 0 bases from J, the gap between germline ends came to 10 bases. Germline lookup yields CDR1 SGHRS and CDR2 YFSETQ. CDR3 nucleotides: TGCGCCAGCAGCTTGGGCACGGGTTACTCTGGAAACACCATATATTTT. Translating it yields CASSLGTGYSGNTIYF.

The chain is built from TRBV5-8 and TRBJ2-3; 12 nucleotides agree with TRBD2. The V and J ends lost 4 bases and 0 bases, in that order; junction bases with no gene match: 3. The CDR3 covers 16 residues. Germline V gene sequence: CDR1 SGHTS, CDR2 YDEGEE. The DNA of the CDR3 is TGTGCCAGCAGCCCGGGGACTAGCGGGAGCACAGATACGCAGTATTTT. Amino acids: CASSPGTSGSTDTQYF.

V and J are TRBV4-1 and TRBJ2-1; a possible D gene is TRBD2 (6 bases). V gave up 0 bases and J gave up 7 bases, with 13 bases separating them. This CDR3 comprises 15 residues. Germline loops: CDR1 MGHRA, CDR2 YSYEKL. The CDR3 sequence: CASSQDGLHWNEQFF. For the CDR3, the DNA is TGCGCCAGCAGCCAAGATGGACTACACTGGAATGAGCAGTTCTTC.

This clone is a singleton in its sample. V is TRBV27 and J is TRBJ2-5, with 10 bases matching TRBD2. The J segment lost 3 bases and the V segment lost 2 bases, leaving 0 bases of the junction unmatched. Looked up from germline, CDR1 is MNHEY and CDR2 is SMNVEV (reference sequence). The CDR3 runs 14 residues. The CDR3 sequence is CASSLGLAEETQYF. The CDR3 nucleotides read TGTGCCAGCAGTTTAGGACTAGCGGAAGAGACCCAGTACTTC.

This CDR3 reads CAWSVLGVNTEAFF. CDR3 nucleotide sequence: TGTGCCTGGAGTGTACTCGGGGTGAACACTGAAGCTTTCTTT. The genes are TRBV30 and TRBJ1-1; D is ambiguous. CDR1 is GTSNPN and CDR2 is SVGIG in the germline V gene (reference sequence). The CDR3 has 14 residues. V lost 0 bases, J lost 0 bases, and 8 bases lay in between. Combining the CDR3 with reference TRBV30 and TRBJ1-1 gives the whole variable domain SQTIHQWPATLVQPVGSPLSLECTVEGTSNPNLYWYRQAAGRGLQLLFYSVGIGQISSEVPQNLSASRPQDRQFILSSKKLLLSDSGFYLCAWSVLGVNTEAFFGQGTRLTVV.

The chain links TRBV5-8 to TRBJ1-2, with TRBD1 matching 8 bases. The CDR3 contains 17 residues. Per the germline V gene, CDR1 is SGHTS and CDR2 is YDEGEE. Losses at the gene ends were 3 bases for V and 4 bases for J; bases not matched to a gene: 14. Here the CDR3 reads CASSSPPGTGLSYGYTF. The CDR3 DNA reads TGTGCCAGCAGCTCCCCCCCCGGGACAGGCTTAAGCTATGGCTACACCTTC. Supplemented by reference TRBV5-8 and TRBJ1-2, the full variable domain reads EAGVTQSPTHLIKTRGQQATLRCSPISGHTSVYWYQQALGLGLQFLLWYDEGEERNRGNFPPRFSGRQFPNYSSELNVNALELEDSALYLCASSSPPGTGLSYGYTFGSGTRLTVV.

The chain uses TRBV6-5 and TRBJ1-2; TRBD1 agrees at 8 bases. The trim removed 5 bases at V and 4 bases at J, leaving 9 bases unmatched. Germline assignment: CDR1 MNHEY and CDR2 SVGAGI. The CDR3 is made up of 15 amino acids. The CDR3 DNA follows: TGTGCCAGCAGTCAGGGCCAGGGGGCGAGCTATGGCTACACCTTC. This gives the protein CASSQGQGASYGYTF.

The chain is built from TRBV5-6 and TRBJ2-5; 9 positions match TRBD2. Trimming took 4 bases from V and 2 from J; bases not matched to a gene: 6. The CDR3 spans 15 residues. CDR1 and CDR2 from the germline V gene are SGHDT and YYEEEE. CDR3 protein: CASSRPLAGQETQYF. Written as DNA, the CDR3 is TGTGCCAGCAGCCGCCCCCTAGCGGGGCAAGAGACCCAGTACTTC.

The chain couples TRBV12-5 to TRBJ2-1; D not resolved. Trimming left V 6 bases short and J 8 bases short, with 8 bases between. Germline V gives CDR1 LGHNT, CDR2 FRNRAP. The length of the CDR3 is 11 residues. As DNA, the CDR3 is TGTGCTAGTGGAAATAGTTATGAGCAGTTCTTC. Its translation: CASGNSYEQFF.

This chain uses TRBV6-1 with TRBJ1-1; 7 bases match TRBD1. V shed 8 bases, J shed 0 bases, and the junction held 9 bases outside the gene matches. The germline V gene has CDR1 MNHNS and CDR2 SASEGT. The CDR3 consists of 15 residues. The CDR3 region is CASRKDGQVNTEAFF. In DNA, the CDR3 is TGTGCCAGCCGTAAAGACGGACAGGTGAACACTGAAGCTTTCTTT.

This clone has only a few counts. This chain joins TRBV28 and TRBJ1-2, with 8 positions matching TRBD1. V lost 6 bases to trimming and J lost 4 bases; unmatched junction nucleotides: 1. The CDR3 is 12 residues long. In germline, CDR1 is MDHEN, CDR2 SYDVKM. CDR3 DNA sequence: TGTGCCAGCAGACAGGGGGGCTATGGCTACACCTTC. Encoded protein: CASRQGGYGYTF.

This clone is judged medium-sized. The chain employs TRBV5-1 and TRBJ1-1; D perhaps matches TRBD1 (5 bases). Germline CDR1 and CDR2: SGHRS and YFSETQ. CDR3 length: 11 residues. V gave up 6 bases and J gave up 7 bases, with 10 bases separating them. The CDR3 region has the DNA TGCGCCAGCATATACGGGGGTGAAGCTTTCTTT. This encodes CASIYGGEAFF.

This chain uses TRBV5-1 with TRBJ2-1, with D maybe TRBD2 (6 bases). In germline, CDR1 is SGHRS, CDR2 YFSETQ. Trimming removed 4 bases at V and 8 bases at J, with 7 bases between. This CDR3 has 11 amino acids. The CDR3: CASSPGDEQFF. The CDR3 bases are TGCGCCAGCAGCCCGGGGGATGAGCAGTTCTTC. Full variable domain (outside the CDR3, taken from reference TRBV5-1 and TRBJ2-1): KAGVTQTPRYLIKTRGQQVTLSCSPISGHRSVSWYQQTPGQGLQFLFEYFSETQRNKGNFPGRFSGRQFSNSRSEMNVSTLELGDSALYLCASSPGDEQFFGPGTRLTVL.

The V and J genes are TRBV6-6 and TRBJ1-1, with TRBD1 matching over 10 bases. The V segment lost 5 bases and the J segment 7 bases; nucleotides outside the gene matches: 7. CDR1 is MNHNY and CDR2 is SVGAGI in the germline V gene (reference sequence). This CDR3 comprises 14 residues. The CDR3 sequence is CASSKGGQGVEAFF. CDR3 bases: TGTGCCAGCAGTAAGGGTGGACAGGGGGTTGAAGCTTTCTTT.

The chain joins TRBV4-2 to TRBJ2-5, with 7 bases fitting TRBD2. This CDR3 contains 15 residues. Per the germline V gene, CDR1 is LGHNA and CDR2 is YNFKEQ. V dropped 1 base and J dropped 2; count of bases not matched to a gene: 4. The CDR3 sequence: CASSQGLAAQETQYF. CDR3 in DNA: TGTGCCAGCAGCCAAGGACTAGCAGCACAAGAGACCCAGTACTTC.

The V and J genes are TRBV9 and TRBJ2-5; 11 nucleotides match TRBD1. The end of the DNA aligns better with TRBJ2-7, so the J call may be wrong. Germline CDR1 is SGDLS and CDR2 is YYNGEE. This CDR3 comprises 16 residues. In DNA form, the CDR3 reads TGTGCCAGCAGCTCCCGGACAGGGGGCGCTGGGGGCGAGCAGTACTTC. Its protein is CASSSRTGGAGGEQYF.

This sequence joins TRBV29-1 and TRBJ2-2; 9 bases map to TRBD2. Trimming took 5 bases from V and 5 from J; bases not matched to a gene: 6. CDR1 SQVTM and CDR2 ANQGSEA come from the germline V gene. This CDR3 region has 14 residues. This CDR3 is CSVSRLAATGELFF. CDR3 bases: TGCAGCGTTAGTCGACTAGCGGCTACCGGGGAGCTGTTTTTT.

The chain has TRBV7-2 and TRBJ2-1, with TRBD1 matching over 7 bases. This CDR3 region has 13 residues. Germline-derived CDR1 and CDR2 are SGHTA and FQGNSA. Germline trimming cut 5 bases from V and 4 bases from J; bases unmatched to any gene: 2. The CDR3 reads CASSKGQYNEQFF. The CDR3 DNA reads as TGTGCCAGCAGCAAGGGACAGTACAATGAGCAGTTCTTC.

The chain joins TRBV2 to TRBJ2-1, with D perhaps matching TRBD2 (5 bases). Looked up from germline, CDR1 is SNHLY and CDR2 is FYNNEI. V was trimmed by 4 bases and J by 10 bases, leaving 14 bases between them. The CDR3 is 13 amino acids. The CDR3 sequence: CASSGRGLGEQFF. Written as DNA, the CDR3 is TGTGCCAGCAGTGGAAGAGGGCTTGGCGAGCAGTTCTTC. The full variable domain, with the rest looked up from reference TRBV2 and TRBJ2-1, is EPEVTQTPSHQVTQMGQEVILRCVPISNHLYFYWYRQILGQKVEFLVSFYNNEISEKSEIFDDQFSVERPDGSNFTLKIRSTKLEDSAMYFCASSGRGLGEQFFGPGTRLTVL.

The chain combines TRBV4-1 with TRBJ2-7; 9 nucleotides match TRBD1. The CDR3 loop spans 17 amino acids. Germline assignment: CDR1 MGHRA and CDR2 YSYEKL. Unmatched junction bases numbered 12, after V lost 3 bases and J lost 3 bases. CDR3 residues: CASSQDPRQGVNYEQYF. CDR3 sequence (DNA): TGCGCCAGCAGCCAGGATCCCCGACAGGGGGTCAACTACGAGCAGTACTTC.

This sequence joins TRBV6-5 and TRBJ1-5, with D possibly being TRBD1 (6 bases). V was clipped by 7 bases and J by 7 bases, with 11 bases between them. Germline V gene lookup returns CDR1 MNHEY and CDR2 SVGAGI. CDR3 length: 12 amino acids. DNA for the CDR3: TGTGCCAGCAACAGGGTTGGGCAGCCCCAGCATTTT. Protein sequence: CASNRVGQPQHF.

The rearrangement uses TRBV19 and TRBJ1-5, with 9 bases matching TRBD1. The length of the CDR3 is 16 residues. Unmatched junction bases numbered 8, after V lost 5 bases and J lost 3 bases. Germline V gene sequence: CDR1 LNHDA, CDR2 SQIVND (reference sequence). CDR3 sequence reads: CASSPGQGKNNQPQHF. The CDR3 nucleotides read TGTGCCAGTAGTCCTGGACAGGGGAAGAACAATCAGCCCCAGCATTTT. Supplemented by reference TRBV19 and TRBJ1-5, the full variable domain reads DGGITQSPKYLFRKEGQNVTLSCEQNLNHDAMYWYRQDPGQGLRLIYYSQIVNDFQKGDIAEGYSVSREKKESFPLTVTSAQKNPTAFYLCASSPGQGKNNQPQHFGDGTRLSIL.